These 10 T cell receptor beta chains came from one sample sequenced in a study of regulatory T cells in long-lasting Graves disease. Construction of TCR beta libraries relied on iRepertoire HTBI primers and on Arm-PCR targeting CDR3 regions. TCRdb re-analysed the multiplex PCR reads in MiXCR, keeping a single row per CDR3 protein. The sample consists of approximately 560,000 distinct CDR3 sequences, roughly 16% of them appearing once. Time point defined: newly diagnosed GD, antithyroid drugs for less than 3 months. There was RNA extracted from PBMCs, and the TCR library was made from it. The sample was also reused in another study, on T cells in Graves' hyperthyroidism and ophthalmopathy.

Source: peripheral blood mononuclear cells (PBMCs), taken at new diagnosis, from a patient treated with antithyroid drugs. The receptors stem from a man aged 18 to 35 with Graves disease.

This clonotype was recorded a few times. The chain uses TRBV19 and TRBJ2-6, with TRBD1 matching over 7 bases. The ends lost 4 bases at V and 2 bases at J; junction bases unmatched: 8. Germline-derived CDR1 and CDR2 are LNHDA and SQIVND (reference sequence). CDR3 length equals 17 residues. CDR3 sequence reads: CASSTDRIGAGANVLTF. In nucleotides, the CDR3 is TGTGCCAGTAGTACGGACAGGATAGGGGCTGGGGCCAACGTCCTGACTTTC.

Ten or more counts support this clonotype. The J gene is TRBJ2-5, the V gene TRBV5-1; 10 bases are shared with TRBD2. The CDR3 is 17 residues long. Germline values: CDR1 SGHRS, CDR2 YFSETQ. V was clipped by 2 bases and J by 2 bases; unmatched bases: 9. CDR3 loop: CASSFQRASGSQETQYF. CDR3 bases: TGCGCCAGCAGCTTTCAGCGGGCTAGCGGGAGTCAAGAGACCCAGTACTTC.

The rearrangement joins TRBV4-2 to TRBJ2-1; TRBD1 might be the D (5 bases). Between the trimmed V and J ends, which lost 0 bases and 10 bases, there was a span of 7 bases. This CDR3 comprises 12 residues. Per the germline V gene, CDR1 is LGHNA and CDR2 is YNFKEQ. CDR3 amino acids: CASSQDWTEQFF. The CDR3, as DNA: TGTGCCAGCAGCCAAGATTGGACAGAGCAGTTCTTC.

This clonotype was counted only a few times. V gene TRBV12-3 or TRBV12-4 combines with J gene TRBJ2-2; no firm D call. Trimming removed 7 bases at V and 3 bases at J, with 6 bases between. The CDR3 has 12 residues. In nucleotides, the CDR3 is TGTGCCAGCAACCTCGACACCGGGGAGCTGTTTTTT. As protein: CASNLDTGELFF.

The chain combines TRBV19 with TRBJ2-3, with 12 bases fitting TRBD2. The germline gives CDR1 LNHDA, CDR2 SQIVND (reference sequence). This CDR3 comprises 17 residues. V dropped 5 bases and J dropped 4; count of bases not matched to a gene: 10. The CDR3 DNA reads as TGTGCCAGTAGTTCCCGACTAGCGGGAGTTTCCGCAGATACGCAGTATTTT. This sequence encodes CASSSRLAGVSADTQYF.

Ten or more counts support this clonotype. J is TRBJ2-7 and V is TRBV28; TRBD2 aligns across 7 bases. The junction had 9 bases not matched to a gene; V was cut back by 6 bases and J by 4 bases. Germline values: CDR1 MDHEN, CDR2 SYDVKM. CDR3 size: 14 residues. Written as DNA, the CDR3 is TGTGCCAGCAGCCAGACTAGCTTGACGTACGAGCAGTACTTC. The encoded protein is CASSQTSLTYEQYF.

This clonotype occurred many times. In nucleotides, the CDR3 is TGTGCCAGCAGTTTTTCAGGGGGCCAAGAGACCCAGTACTTC. This gives the protein CASSFSGGQETQYF. This sequence joins TRBV27 and TRBJ2-5; 7 positions agree with TRBD1. Germline CDR1 MNHEY, CDR2 SMNVEV (reference sequence). This CDR3 comprises 14 residues. Trimming took 3 bases from V and 1 from J; bases not matched to a gene: 2.

CDR3 residues: CASRQGGGTEAFF. The CDR3 coding sequence is TGTGCCAGCAGACAGGGGGGTGGAACTGAAGCTTTCTTT. The genes are TRBV7-9 and TRBJ1-1, with TRBD1 matching 8 bases. This CDR3 comprises 13 residues. V trimming: 6 bases; J trimming: 5 bases; junction bases outside the gene matches: 5. Per germline, CDR1 SEHNR and CDR2 FQNEAQ (reference sequence).

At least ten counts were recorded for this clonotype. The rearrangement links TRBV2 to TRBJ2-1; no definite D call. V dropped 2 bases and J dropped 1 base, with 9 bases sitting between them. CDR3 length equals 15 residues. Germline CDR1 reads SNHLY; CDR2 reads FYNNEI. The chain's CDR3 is CASSEPSMSYNEQFF. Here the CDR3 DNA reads TGTGCCAGCAGTGAACCTAGTATGTCCTACAATGAGCAGTTCTTC.

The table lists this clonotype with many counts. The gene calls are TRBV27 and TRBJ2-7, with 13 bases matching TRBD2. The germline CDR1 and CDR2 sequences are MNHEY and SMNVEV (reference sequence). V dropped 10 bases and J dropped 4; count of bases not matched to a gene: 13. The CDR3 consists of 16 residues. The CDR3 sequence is CATRLAGGSASYEQYF. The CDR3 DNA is TGTGCCACCCGACTAGCGGGAGGTTCAGCGTCGTACGAGCAGTACTTC.